This TCR beta chain was profiled in a study of PD-1 blockade in classical Hodgkin lymphoma. Some clones are missing from TCRdb's copy, which holds only in-frame ones; the method was immunoSEQ multiplex PCR. The sample includes under 20,000 clones, about three quarters of them seen just once. In its sample, this clone was seen a few times. No antigen is known for it. Study findings and constraints: Compared with healthy donors, newly diagnosed patients reportedly showed lower baseline TCR diversity.

Time point noted: cycle 4 day 1 (C4D1), after less than 7 weeks of nivolumab. With no exception, relapse followed autologous stem cell transplantation in all patients, and brentuximab vedotin exposure varied. From thawed PBMCs, CD4+ T cells were purified using magnetic negative selection. This TCR came from a human donor with classical Hodgkin lymphoma. The sequencing here drew on CD4+ T cells from blood, taken before the fourth cycle of nivolumab.

CDR3 sequence reads: CASSSGQFSNQPQHF. The CDR3 region has the DNA TGTGCCAGCAGCTCCGGGCAGTTTAGCAATCAGCCCCAGCATTTT. The chain is built from TRBV7-9 and TRBJ1-5; D is uncertain. The CDR3 is made up of 15 amino acids. In germline, CDR1 is SEHNR, CDR2 FQNEAQ (reference sequence). Between the trimmed V and J ends, which lost 4 bases and 0 bases, there was a span of 10 bases.